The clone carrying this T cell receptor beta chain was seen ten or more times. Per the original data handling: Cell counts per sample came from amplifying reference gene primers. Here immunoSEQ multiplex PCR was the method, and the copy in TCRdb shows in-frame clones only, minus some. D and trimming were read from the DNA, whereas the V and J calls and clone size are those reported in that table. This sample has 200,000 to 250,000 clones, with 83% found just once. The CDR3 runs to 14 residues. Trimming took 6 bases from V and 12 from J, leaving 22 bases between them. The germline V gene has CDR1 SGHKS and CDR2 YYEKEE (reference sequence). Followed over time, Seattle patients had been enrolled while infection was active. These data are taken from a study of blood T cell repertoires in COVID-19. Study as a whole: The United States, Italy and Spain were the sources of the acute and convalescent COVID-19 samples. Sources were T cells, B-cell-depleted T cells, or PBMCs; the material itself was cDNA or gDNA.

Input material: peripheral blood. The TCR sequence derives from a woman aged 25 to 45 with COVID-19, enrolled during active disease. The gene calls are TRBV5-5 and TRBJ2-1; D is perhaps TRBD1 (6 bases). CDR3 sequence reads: CASTQDSAGLGQFF. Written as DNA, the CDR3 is TGTGCCAGCACCCAGGACAGCGCCGGCCTTGGGCAGTTCTTC.